The clone carrying this T cell receptor (beta chain) appeared many times. Its antigen is unidentified. TCRdb itself ran the RT-PCR reads through MiXCR, one entry per CDR3 protein. In the table there are approximately 730,000 distinct CDR3 sequences, around 13% of which are singletons. This sample is drawn from a study of response to subunit inactivated influenza vaccine. Whole-study results and caveats: A suggestion made by the authors is that each seasonal influenza vaccination recruits few new T cells.

V gave up 4 bases and J gave up 5 bases, with 20 bases separating them. The CDR3 spans 16 residues. The germline V gene has CDR1 SGHTA and CDR2 FQGNSA. The sequencing here drew on PBMCs from blood, taken roughly 15 days before vaccination. The TCR comes from a middle-aged man who received an inactivated influenza vaccine. The rearrangement joins TRBV7-2 to TRBJ1-2, with a possible D match to TRBD1 (6 bases). The CDR3, as DNA: TGTGCCAGCAGCTCTAGGGGGTCAGCCGTATGGTATGGCTACACCTTC. Protein sequence: CASSSRGSAVWYGYTF.